One and the same sample provided the 20 T cell receptor beta chains below, sequenced in a study of blood T cell repertoires in COVID-19. This table comes from immunoSEQ multiplex PCR, and its TCRdb copy is limited to in-frame clones, with some not included. Of about 55,000 clones in the sample, about 93% were seen once. Sequenced: peripheral blood. The receptors shown here come from a human donor with active COVID-19. The donor label of this sample is uncertain.

The chain links TRBV19 to TRBJ1-5, with TRBD1 matching over 7 bases. Losses at the gene ends were 6 bases for V and 1 base for J; bases not matched to a gene: 15. CDR3 length equals 18 residues. Germline V lookup: CDR1 LNHDA, CDR2 SQIVND (reference sequence). Written as DNA, the CDR3 is TGTGCCAGTAGGACGACAGGGCGAGGAGTAGTAAGCAATCAGCCCCAGCATTTT. It codes for CASRTTGRGVVSNQPQHF.

The rearrangement links TRBV20-1 to TRBJ2-3; D may be TRBD2 (5 bases). The germline CDR1 and CDR2 sequences are DFQATT and SNEGSKA (reference sequence). Trimming took 3 bases from V and 14 from J, leaving 21 bases between them. CDR3 length equals 13 residues. The CDR3 reads CSASSLRGRGMYF. CDR3 DNA: TGCAGTGCTAGTTCCCTCAGAGGCCGGGGAATGTATTTT.

The chain carries TRBV4-2 and TRBJ2-3, with D possibly being TRBD1 (6 bases). The ends were cut back, 4 bases at V and 4 bases at J, with 12 bases in the middle. Germline CDR1 is LGHNA and CDR2 is YNFKEQ. The CDR3 has 14 residues. The CDR3 DNA sequence: TGTGCCAGCAGCCGGGGCAGGGGCGCAGATACGCAGTATTTT. It encodes CASSRGRGADTQYF.

The CDR3 is CASSSLQGSPLIATPSYEQYF. CDR3 nucleotide sequence: TGTGCCAGCAGTTCCCTACAGGGTTCCCCCCTTATAGCGACCCCCTCTTACGAGCAGTACTTC. The chain employs TRBV27 and TRBJ2-7; D perhaps matches TRBD1 (6 bases). Germline V gene data show CDR1 as MNHEY and CDR2 as SMNVEV (reference sequence). There are 21 residues in the CDR3. V dropped 4 bases and J dropped 4 bases, with 35 bases sitting between them.

The J gene is TRBJ1-1, the V gene TRBV7-9; no reliable D call. Deletions cut 2 bases from V and 7 bases from J, with 20 bases between. The CDR3 consists of 16 residues. Germline CDR1 SEHNR, CDR2 FQNEAQ (reference sequence). The CDR3 DNA reads as TGTGCCAGCAGCTTATTGAGTTTGGACGGGAGGGTTGAAGCTTTCTTT. Protein: CASSLLSLDGRVEAFF. Supplemented by reference TRBV7-9 and TRBJ1-1, the full variable domain reads DTGVSQNPRHKITKRGQNVTFRCDPISEHNRLYWYRQTLGQGPEFLTYFQNEAQLEKSRLLSDRFSAERPKGSFSTLEIQRTEQGDSAMYLCASSLLSLDGRVEAFFGQGTRLTVV.

This clone was seen once. The J gene is TRBJ1-1, the V gene TRBV5-1; TRBD1 might be the D (5 bases). V lost 6 bases and J 1 base, leaving 13 bases between the germline ends. This CDR3 spans 14 amino acids. Germline lookup yields CDR1 SGHRS and CDR2 YFSETQ. This chain's CDR3 is CASTAGRENTEAFF. DNA for the CDR3: TGCGCCAGCACCGCCGGCAGGGAGAACACTGAAGCTTTCTTT. Full variable domain (outside the CDR3, taken from reference TRBV5-1 and TRBJ1-1): KAGVTQTPRYLIKTRGQQVTLSCSPISGHRSVSWYQQTPGQGLQFLFEYFSETQRNKGNFPGRFSGRQFSNSRSEMNVSTLELGDSALYLCASTAGRENTEAFFGQGTRLTVV.

The V call is TRBV6-4, the J call TRBJ1-2, with D uncertain. The CDR3 totals 13 residues. Trimming removed 0 bases from V and 6 bases from J, with 8 bases in between. From germline, CDR1 is MRHNA and CDR2 SNTAGT. CDR3 residues: CASSDSGGNGYTF. The CDR3 region has the DNA TGTGCCAGCAGTGACTCCGGAGGGAATGGCTACACCTTC.

This clone has a single count. The chain couples TRBV3-1 (or the pseudogene TRBV3-2) to TRBJ2-1, with 10 bases lining up with TRBD1. Germline assignment: CDR1 LGHDT and CDR2 YNNKEL (reference sequence). CDR3 length: 15 residues. Losses at the gene ends were 0 bases for V and 8 bases for J; bases not matched to a gene: 4. CDR3 sequence reads: CASSQEGTGVYEQFF. CDR3 bases: TGTGCCAGCAGCCAAGAAGGGACAGGGGTATATGAGCAGTTCTTC.

The rearrangement uses TRBV7-2 and TRBJ2-1; 10 bases agree with TRBD2. Losses at the gene ends were 1 base for V and 3 bases for J; bases not matched to a gene: 12. The V gene's germline CDR1 is SGHTA and CDR2 FQGNSA. CDR3 length: 19 amino acids. The CDR3 spells CASSLGSSGGADFYNEQFF. CDR3 DNA sequence: TGTGCCAGCAGCTTAGGGTCCAGCGGGGGGGCCGATTTCTACAATGAGCAGTTCTTC.

The chain has TRBV14 and TRBJ1-1; no clear D. Germline-derived CDR1 and CDR2 are SGHDN and FVKESK. Between the trimmed V and J ends, which lost 4 bases and 0 bases, there was a span of 6 bases. This CDR3 region has 13 residues. CDR3 protein: CASSLGLNTEAFF. The CDR3 DNA sequence: TGTGCCAGCAGCCTGGGCTTGAACACTGAAGCTTTCTTT.

The chain joins TRBV24-1 to TRBJ2-1; 13 nucleotides agree with TRBD2. V gave up 7 bases and J gave up 4 bases; unmatched junction bases: 3. Germline V gene lookup returns CDR1 KGHDR and CDR2 SFDVKD. CDR3 length equals 15 residues. CDR3 coding DNA: TGTGCCACCAGCCCGGGACTAGCGGGATACAATGAGCAGTTCTTC. Translated: CATSPGLAGYNEQFF.

The genes are TRBV5-1 and TRBJ2-5; a possible D gene is TRBD2 (6 bases). Germline V gene lookup returns CDR1 SGHRS and CDR2 YFSETQ. V was clipped by 4 bases and J by 4 bases, with 17 bases between them. This CDR3 has 15 residues. The CDR3 protein is CASSPLTGVRETQYF. For the CDR3, the DNA is TGCGCCAGCAGCCCCCTCACGGGGGTCCGAGAGACCCAGTACTTC.

In DNA form, the CDR3 reads TGTGCCAGCGTATCCAGGGGCGAGACCCAGTACTTC. Amino acids: CASVSRGETQYF. V and J are TRBV3-1 (or the pseudogene TRBV3-2) and TRBJ2-5; D is perhaps TRBD1 (6 bases). Per the germline V gene, CDR1 is LGHDT and CDR2 is YNNKEL (reference sequence). The ends were cut back, 8 bases at V and 5 bases at J, with 12 bases in the middle. This CDR3 is built from 12 residues.

J is TRBJ2-2 and V is TRBV7-3, with a possible D match to TRBD1 (5 bases). Germline CDR1 reads SGHTA; CDR2 reads FQGTGA. The CDR3 runs 14 residues. The V and J ends lost 3 bases and 4 bases respectively, with 9 bases between them. In DNA form, the CDR3 reads TGTGCCAGCAGCTTGCGTAGGGGCACCGGGGAGCTGTTTTTT. Translating gives CASSLRRGTGELFF.

The V gene is TRBV6-5, the J gene TRBJ1-3; perhaps TRBD1 as D (6 bases). Trimming cost V 6 bases and J 4 bases, with 16 bases left between them. The CDR3 contains 15 residues. Germline lookup yields CDR1 MNHEY and CDR2 SVGAGI. CDR3 nucleotides: TGTGCCAGCAGCCGATCAGGGGTGGACGGAAACACCATATATTTT. Its protein product is CASSRSGVDGNTIYF.

The CDR3 loop is CASSYDVGGGENIQYF. The CDR3 bases are TGTGCCAGCAGTTACGACGTCGGCGGGGGGGAAAACATTCAGTACTTC. The genes are TRBV6-2 or TRBV6-3 and TRBJ2-4, with 9 bases that match TRBD2. The CDR3 sequence is 16 residues long. The V segment lost 2 bases and the J segment 5 bases; nucleotides outside the gene matches: 7. Germline CDR1 is MNHEY and CDR2 is SVGEGT.

The genes are TRBV12-3 or TRBV12-4 and TRBJ1-1; D remains unclear. The length of the CDR3 is 11 residues. The V end lost 8 bases, the J end lost 6 bases, and 10 bases lay between the germline ends. The CDR3 reads CASLSLAEAFF. The CDR3 DNA sequence: TGTGCCAGCCTAAGTCTGGCTGAAGCTTTCTTT.

The V gene is TRBV6-5, the J gene TRBJ2-2; 8 nucleotides agree with TRBD1. Germline-derived CDR1 and CDR2 are MNHEY and SVGAGI. Trimming at V came to 6 bases and at J to 6 bases, leaving 3 bases not matched to a gene. The CDR3 totals 13 residues. The CDR3 coding sequence is TGTGCCAGCAGAGGACAGGGCGCCGGGGAGCTGTTTTTT. This translates into CASRGQGAGELFF.

J is TRBJ1-1 and V is TRBV6-6; the match to TRBD1 covers 7 bases. With V trimmed by 5 bases and J by 2 bases, 14 bases remained unmatched. CDR3 length: 17 residues. In germline, CDR1 is MNHNY, CDR2 SVGAGI (reference sequence). The CDR3 sequence is CASSPNPPGQLNTEAFF. Written as DNA, the CDR3 is TGTGCCAGCAGTCCGAATCCCCCGGGACAGCTCAACACTGAAGCTTTCTTT.

The rearrangement uses TRBV7-9 and TRBJ2-5; 8 bases fit TRBD1. CDR1 is SEHNR, CDR2 FQNEAQ, per germline (reference sequence). The CDR3 covers 17 residues. Germline trimming cut 5 bases from V and 5 bases from J; bases unmatched to any gene: 16. The CDR3 here is CASSASGTGPGGETQYF. Here the CDR3 DNA reads TGTGCCAGCAGCGCATCCGGGACAGGCCCCGGCGGGGAGACCCAGTACTTC.